This T cell receptor beta chain was observed in a study of long-term antiretroviral therapy in people with HIV. Overall study results and limits: Dominance of pre-ART expanded clones persisted, fluctuating and often declining after ART. Repertoires in HIV (unlike those of controls) had narrower CDR3 length ranges. No data were available on ART adherence, viral resistance or therapy changes.

Running of the v3.0 immunoSEQ assay took place at survey level. Sequencing of each sample targeted 40,000-50,000 T-cell genomes. Method: immunoSEQ multiplex PCR; TCRdb's copy keeps in-frame clones and lacks some. The sample contains 7,300 or so clones, 74% of which appear only once. CDR3 length equals 16 residues. Germline V gene lookup returns CDR1 MNHEY and CDR2 SVGAGI. The V and J ends lost 0 bases and 2 bases respectively, with 8 bases between them. With regard to this clone: Its antigen is undetermined.

The rearrangement links TRBV6-5 to TRBJ2-6; D is perhaps TRBD1 (6 bases). The sequence derives from a middle-aged man with HIV. Sequenced material: unsorted PBMCs, taken 0.9 years before starting antiretroviral therapy. CDR3 residues: CASSYSGATGANVLTF. The DNA of the CDR3 is TGTGCCAGCAGTTACTCGGGGGCAACTGGGGCCAACGTCCTGACTTTC.